This T cell receptor (beta chain) was retrieved from a study of shared clonotypes between healthy human individuals. The study's findings and limits: Generation probabilities of non-shared clonotypes were lower (relative to those shared by all four donors). Measured sharing among donors was expected to vary with sequencing depth.

The length of the CDR3 is 13 residues. V was cut by 5 bases and J by 4 bases, with 11 bases left in between. In germline, CDR1 is SGHAT, CDR2 FQDESV (reference sequence). Libraries were prepared by immunoSEQ multiplex PCR; TCRdb keeps only in-frame clonotypes and omits some of them. Found here are approximately 2.3 million clones, approximately 95% of them singletons; the top ten hold about 0.39%. About this clone: What it binds is not known.

Sequencing was performed on naive CD4+ T cells from PBMCs. The sample's subset: CD45RA+ positively selected. This sequence was found in a young man in good health. Some clones in this sample may be carry-over from other donors' samples. This chain connects TRBV11-1 to TRBJ1-2; D not resolved. CDR3 region: CASSPGGGYGYTF. CDR3 nucleotides: TGTGCCAGCAGCCCGGGTGGTGGCTATGGCTACACCTTC.